This T cell receptor (beta chain) came from a study of T cells after yellow fever vaccination. Across the study: SMART-Seq v4 Ultra Low Input served to prepare low-cell-number fractions.

Template switching by 5'RACE produced TCR cDNA, adding a universal primer site and UMIs. MiXCR, run by TCRdb on the 5' RACE reads, gives a single entry per CDR3 protein. Of around 230,000 distinct CDR3 sequences listed, 5.5% to 8.5% were seen once; the top ten hold approximately 0.99%. This CDR3 is built from 13 residues. Trimming removed 6 bases from V and 1 base from J, with 5 bases in between. From germline, CDR1 is SGHRS and CDR2 YFSETQ. Broader study findings: Some clonotypes, a small share, were shared between CD4 and CD8 compartments. The presence of abundant clonotypes contaminating from the bulk population was possible in FACS-sorted repertoires.

In its sample, this clonotype was seen a few times. Its antigen is unidentified. The TCR comes from a man aged 30 to 45 who received the YFV17D yellow fever vaccine. The material sequenced was CD4+ T cells sorted from PBMCs, taken on the day of the yellow fever booster vaccination. The J gene is TRBJ2-6, the V gene TRBV5-1; D is ambiguous. The CDR3 bases are TGCGCCAGCACCGCATCTGGGGCCAACGTCCTGACTTTC. It yields the protein CASTASGANVLTF.